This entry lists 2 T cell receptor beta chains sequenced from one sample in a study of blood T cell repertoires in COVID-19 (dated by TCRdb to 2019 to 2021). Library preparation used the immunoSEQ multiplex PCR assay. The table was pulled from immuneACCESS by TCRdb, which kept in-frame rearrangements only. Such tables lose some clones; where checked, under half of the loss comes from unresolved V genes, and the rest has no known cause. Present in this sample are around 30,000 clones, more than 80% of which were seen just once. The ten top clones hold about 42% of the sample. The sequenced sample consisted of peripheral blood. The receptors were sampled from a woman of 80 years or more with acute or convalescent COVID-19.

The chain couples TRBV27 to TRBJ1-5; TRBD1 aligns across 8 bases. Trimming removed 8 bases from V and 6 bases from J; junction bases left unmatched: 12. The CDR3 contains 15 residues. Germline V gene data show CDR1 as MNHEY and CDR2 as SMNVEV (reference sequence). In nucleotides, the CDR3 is TGTGCCAGCCGCTCGGGACAGGCTCCTACTCAGCCCCAGCATTTT. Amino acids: CASRSGQAPTQPQHF.

The CDR3 loop reads CASSRSGPNTGELFF. The CDR3 nucleotides read TGTGCCAGCAGCCGAAGCGGGCCCAACACCGGGGAGCTGTTTTTT. The chain joins TRBV5-6 to TRBJ2-2; tentative D call: TRBD2 (6 bases). This CDR3 has 15 residues. The germline gives CDR1 SGHDT, CDR2 YYEEEE. Between the trimmed V and J ends, which lost 4 bases and 2 bases, there was a span of 12 bases.